This T cell receptor (beta chain) came from a study of sequential checkpoint blockade in melanoma. Study in general: Maintenance nivolumab came after either treatment sequence.

Treatment defined: randomized to nivolumab then ipilimumab (arm A) or the reverse (arm B). Sorted cells were live CD3+CD8+, lacking CD19 and CD56, from PBMCs. CDR1 and CDR2 from the germline V gene are SGHKS and YYEKEE (reference sequence). The CDR3 is 15 amino acids. Between the trimmed V and J ends, which lost 0 bases and 0 bases, there was a span of 10 bases. A single count supports this clone. Sequencing used immunoSEQ multiplex PCR; TCRdb keeps in-frame clones, though not all of them. The table shows about 9,100 clones, with roughly 78% occurring only once. The source was CD8+ T cells sorted from blood (inferred from file names), collected from a patient given nivolumab and ipilimumab in sequence. This sequence joins TRBV5-5 and TRBJ2-7; D gene unclear. The sequence was obtained from a human donor with melanoma. CDR3 in amino acids: CASSLALGPSYEQYF. CDR3 nucleotide sequence: TGTGCCAGCAGCTTGGCCTTGGGCCCCTCCTACGAGCAGTACTTC.